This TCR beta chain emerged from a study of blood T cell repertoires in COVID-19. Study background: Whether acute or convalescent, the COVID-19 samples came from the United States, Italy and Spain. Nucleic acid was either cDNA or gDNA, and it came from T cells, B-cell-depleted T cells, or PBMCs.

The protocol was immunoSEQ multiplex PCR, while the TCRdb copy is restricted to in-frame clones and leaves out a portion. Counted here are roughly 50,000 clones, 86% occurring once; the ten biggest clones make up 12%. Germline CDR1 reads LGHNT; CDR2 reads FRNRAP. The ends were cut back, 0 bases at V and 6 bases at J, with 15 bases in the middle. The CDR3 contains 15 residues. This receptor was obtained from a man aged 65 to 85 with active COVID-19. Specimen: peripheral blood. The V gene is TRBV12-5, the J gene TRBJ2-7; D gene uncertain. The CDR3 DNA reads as TGTGCTAGTGGTTTGGTAGTGGGCGCTTTGGGCGAGCAGTACTTC. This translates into CASGLVVGALGEQYF.